A few counts support the clone carrying this TCR beta chain. This sample stems from a study of blood T cell repertoires in COVID-19. This CDR3 comprises 14 residues. Per germline, CDR1 MNHNY and CDR2 SVGAGI (reference sequence). Trimming took off 1 base at V and 7 bases at J, with 8 bases between the two ends. Only in-frame clones appear in the TCRdb table, and some are missing; sequencing was by immunoSEQ multiplex PCR. The sample has around 400,000 clones; 70% to 90% are singletons. The receptor's source is a woman aged 55-75 years with COVID-19, enrolled during active disease. The chain carries TRBV6-6 and TRBJ1-6; possible D gene TRBD1, 6 bases. Input material: peripheral blood. The CDR3 protein is CASSYYTGNSPLHF. The CDR3 region has the DNA TGTGCCAGCAGTTACTACACAGGGAATTCACCCCTCCACTTT.